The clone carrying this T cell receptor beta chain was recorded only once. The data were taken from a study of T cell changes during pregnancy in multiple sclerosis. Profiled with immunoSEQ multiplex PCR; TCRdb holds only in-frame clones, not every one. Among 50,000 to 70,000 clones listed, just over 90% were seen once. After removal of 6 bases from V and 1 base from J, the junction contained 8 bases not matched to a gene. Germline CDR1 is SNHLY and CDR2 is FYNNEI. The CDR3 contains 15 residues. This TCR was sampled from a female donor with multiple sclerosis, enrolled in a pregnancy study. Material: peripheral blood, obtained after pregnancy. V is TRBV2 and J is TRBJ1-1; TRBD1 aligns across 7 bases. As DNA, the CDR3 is TGTGCCAGCAGGCGAAAGACAGGGTCGAACACTGAAGCTTTCTTT. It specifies CASRRKTGSNTEAFF.